This T cell receptor beta chain was captured by sequencing in a study of tumor-infiltrating lymphocytes in localized non-small cell lung cancer. The wider study: The cohort mixed smokers and never-smokers, several histologies, and some post-neoadjuvant-chemotherapy samples.

With respect to this clone: The target antigen is unknown.

The germline V gene encodes CDR1 SGHDT and CDR2 YYEEEE. CDR3 size: 16 residues. V gave up 1 base and J gave up 0 bases, with 11 bases separating them. Method: immunoSEQ multiplex PCR; TCRdb's copy keeps in-frame clones and lacks some. The table has about 9,200 clones, approximately 85% seen once; the top ten hold approximately 9.8%. Study results and caveats: Higher tumor T cell infiltration than in uninvolved lung was supported by TCRbeta sequencing. Each assay used a separate piece of the same tissue. Not all patients were TCR sequenced, owing to tissue quantity.

J is TRBJ1-3 and V is TRBV5-6, with D unclear. Sequenced input: uninvolved lung tissue not adjacent to the tumor. The source of this sequence is a human donor with non-small cell lung cancer. Here the CDR3 DNA reads TGTGCCAGCAGCTTGTTTTGGGATGTCTCTGGAAACACCATATATTTT. It translates to CASSLFWDVSGNTIYF. Drawing the rest from reference TRBV5-6 and TRBJ1-3, the complete variable domain is DAGVTQSPTHLIKTRGQQVTLRCSPKSGHDTVSWYQQALGQGPQFIFQYYEEEERQRGNFPDRFSGHQFPNYSSELNVNALLLGDSALYLCASSLFWDVSGNTIYFGEGSWLTVV.